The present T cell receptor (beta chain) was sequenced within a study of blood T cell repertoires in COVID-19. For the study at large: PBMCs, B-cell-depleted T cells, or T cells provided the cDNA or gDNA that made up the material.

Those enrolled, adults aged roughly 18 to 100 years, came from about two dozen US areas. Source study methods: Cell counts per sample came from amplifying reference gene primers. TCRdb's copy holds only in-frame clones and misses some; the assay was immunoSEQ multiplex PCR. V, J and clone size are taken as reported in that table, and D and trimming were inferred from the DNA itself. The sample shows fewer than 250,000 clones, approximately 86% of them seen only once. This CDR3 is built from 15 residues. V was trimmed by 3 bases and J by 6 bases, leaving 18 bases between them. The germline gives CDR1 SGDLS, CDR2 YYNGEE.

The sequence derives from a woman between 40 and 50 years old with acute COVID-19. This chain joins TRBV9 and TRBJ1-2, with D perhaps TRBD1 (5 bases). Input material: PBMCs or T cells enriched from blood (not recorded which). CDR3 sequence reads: CASSAPTLRGNGYTF. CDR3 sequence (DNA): TGTGCCAGCAGCGCACCTACCTTGCGGGGGAATGGCTACACCTTC.